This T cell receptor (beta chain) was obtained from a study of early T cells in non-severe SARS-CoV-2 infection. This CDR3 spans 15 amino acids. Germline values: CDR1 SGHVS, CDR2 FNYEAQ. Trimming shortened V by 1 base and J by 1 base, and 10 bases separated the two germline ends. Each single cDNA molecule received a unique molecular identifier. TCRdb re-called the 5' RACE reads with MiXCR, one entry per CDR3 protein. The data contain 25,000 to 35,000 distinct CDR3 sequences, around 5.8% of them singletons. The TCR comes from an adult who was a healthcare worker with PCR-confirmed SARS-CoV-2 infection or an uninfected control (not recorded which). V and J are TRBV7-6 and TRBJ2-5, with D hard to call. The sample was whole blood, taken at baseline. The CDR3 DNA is TGTGCCAGCAGCTTAGGGGCATCGAGCCAAGAGACCCAGTACTTC. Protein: CASSLGASSQETQYF.